Reported below is one TCR beta chain. What it binds is unknown. Extracted RNA was reverse transcribed, and the resulting cDNA served as sequencing template. Clones were sequenced by immunoSEQ multiplex PCR, and TCRdb holds only the in-frame ones, with some missing. The sample carries tens of thousands of clones, around three quarters recorded once. This entry is derived from a study of CD8+ T cells in alopecia areata. Broader study findings: Higher clonality was seen in lesional scalp than in normal scalp, especially in alopecia totalis/universalis.

In alopecia areata patients, both lesional scalp punch biopsies and peripheral blood were collected. The authors sorted CD4+ and CD8+ T cells from PBMCs. V was shortened by 2 bases and J by 5 bases, with 12 bases between the two germline ends. Germline V CDR1 and CDR2: MDHEN, SYDVKM. This CDR3 comprises 14 residues. Source material: NKG2D-low CD8+ T cells sorted from blood. This TCR was recovered from a human donor with alopecia areata. J is TRBJ1-2 and V is TRBV28, with D unclear. The CDR3 sequence: CASSLMGSSYGYTF. CDR3 DNA sequence: TGTGCCAGCAGTTTAATGGGCTCTTCATATGGCTACACCTTC.